The 28 T cell receptor beta chains reported below all come from one sample, sequenced in a study of T cells after posttransplantation cyclophosphamide. A marrow graft followed busulfan-fludarabine conditioning, with cyclophosphamide on days +3 and +4. Repertoires were generated with immunoSEQ multiplex PCR, while TCRdb's copy carries only in-frame clones and drops some. The repertoire holds tens of thousands of clones, with 70% to 90% as singletons. The source material was PBMCs, sampled after allogeneic stem cell transplant with posttransplant cyclophosphamide. The receptors derive from a female patient in her 30s who received an allogeneic stem cell transplant from an unrelated donor, was CMV-positive, and had no GVHD. Some T cells may be graft donor cells.

V gene TRBV18 combines with J gene TRBJ2-7; 9 positions agree with TRBD1. V trimming: 3 bases; J trimming: 3 bases; junction bases outside the gene matches: 9. The CDR3 runs to 16 residues. Looked up from germline, CDR1 is KGHSH and CDR2 is LQKENI. The CDR3 coding sequence is TGTGCCAGCTCACCTCTCAGGACAGGGGCCCGCTACGAGCAGTACTTC. Translating gives CASSPLRTGARYEQYF.

V and J are TRBV7-2 and TRBJ1-6, with D possibly TRBD1 on 6 matching bases. Trimming left V 7 bases short and J 10 bases short, with 17 bases between. The CDR3 loop spans 14 amino acids. CDR1 is SGHTA and CDR2 is FQGNSA in the germline V gene. The CDR3 DNA is TGTGCCAGCAACCCCTGGGCCAGGGGATCACCCCTCCACTTT. Translation gives CASNPWARGSPLHF.

The chain combines TRBV19 with TRBJ2-1, with 13 nucleotides matching TRBD2. The length of the CDR3 is 15 residues. The junction had 7 bases not matched to a gene; V was cut back by 5 bases and J by 9 bases. From germline, CDR1 is LNHDA and CDR2 SQIVND (reference sequence). CDR3 DNA sequence: TGTGCCAGTAGTTCACTAGCGGGGGGGCTTGGTGAGCAGTTCTTC. It encodes CASSSLAGGLGEQFF.

The gene calls are TRBV6-6 and TRBJ1-5; D is undetermined. The V gene's germline CDR1 is MNHNY and CDR2 SVGAGI (reference sequence). Trimming took 0 bases from V and 3 from J, leaving 12 bases between them. The CDR3 runs to 16 residues. CDR3 DNA sequence: TGTGCCAGCAGTTACTCGTTTCCAGGAAACAATCAGCCCCAGCATTTT. This sequence encodes CASSYSFPGNNQPQHF.

V and J are TRBV13 and TRBJ2-1; possible D gene TRBD2, 5 bases. The CDR3 is made up of 13 amino acids. V lost 1 base and J 6 bases, leaving 7 bases between the germline ends. Germline V gene sequence: CDR1 PRHDT, CDR2 FYEKMQ (reference sequence). This chain's CDR3 is CASSLDGVNEQFF. As DNA, the CDR3 is TGTGCCAGCAGCTTAGACGGGGTCAATGAGCAGTTCTTC.

The chain links TRBV5-1 to TRBJ2-3; the match to TRBD2 covers 13 bases. Germline values: CDR1 SGHRS, CDR2 YFSETQ. The CDR3 runs 19 residues. With V trimmed by 4 bases and J by 2 bases, 13 bases remained unmatched. The CDR3 sequence: CASSPRTSGGPADTDTQYF. CDR3 coding DNA: TGCGCCAGCAGCCCCCGGACTAGCGGGGGCCCTGCTGACACAGATACGCAGTATTTT.

The V and J genes are TRBV5-6 and TRBJ2-1; D is unclear. The CDR3 sequence is 14 residues long. CDR1 is SGHDT and CDR2 is YYEEEE in the germline V gene. With 4 bases removed from V and 4 bases from J, the gap between germline ends came to 12 bases. The CDR3 coding sequence is TGTGCCAGCAGCCCCGGTAGCTTATACAATGAGCAGTTCTTC. Its protein product is CASSPGSLYNEQFF.

The V gene is TRBV7-8, the J gene TRBJ2-7; 7 positions agree with TRBD2. V dropped 8 bases and J dropped 7; count of bases not matched to a gene: 14. Germline CDR1 is SGHVS and CDR2 is FQNEAQ. This CDR3 spans 14 amino acids. CDR3 region: CASWGGPPYSEQYF. The CDR3 DNA sequence: TGTGCCAGCTGGGGAGGGCCTCCCTACAGTGAGCAGTACTTC.

This clone was seen just once. Mismatch with germline at one junction end may stem from a read error. The V call is TRBV6-5, the J call TRBJ1-3, with TRBD1 as a possible D gene (5 bases). Germline loops: CDR1 MNHEY, CDR2 SVGAGI. The CDR3 has 15 residues. CDR3 residues: CAGSYLPGTGNTIYF. CDR3 bases: TGTGCCGGCAGTTACCTCCCAGGGACTGGAAACACCATATATTTT.

The V and J genes are TRBV18 and TRBJ2-4; 9 bases line up with TRBD1. The length of the CDR3 is 18 residues. In germline, CDR1 is KGHSH, CDR2 LQKENI. V dropped 3 bases and J dropped 0; count of bases not matched to a gene: 9. CDR3 bases: TGTGCCAGCTCACCCGGACAGGGGAGGGGGCTAGCCAAAAACATTCAGTACTTC. It specifies CASSPGQGRGLAKNIQYF.

This clone was seen just once. The rearrangement links TRBV7-2 to TRBJ2-3; 12 bases agree with TRBD2. V was clipped by 2 bases and J by 4 bases; unmatched bases: 10. The CDR3 totals 18 residues. CDR1 SGHTA and CDR2 FQGNSA come from the germline V gene. The CDR3 nucleotides are TGTGCCAGCAGCTTAATGTCTAGCGGGGGGGGATTGCCAGATACGCAGTATTTT. Its translation is CASSLMSSGGGLPDTQYF.

In this sample, this clone turned up once. The V gene is TRBV28, the J gene TRBJ1-2, with D possibly matching TRBD1 (5 bases). V dropped 4 bases and J dropped 4 bases, with 10 bases sitting between them. CDR1 is MDHEN, CDR2 SYDVKM, per germline. This CDR3 has 13 amino acids. The CDR3 bases are TGTGCCAGCAGTTGGGGGGTACTCTATGGCTACACCTTC. This translates into CASSWGVLYGYTF.

This clone was recorded a few times. The sample holds other DNA sequences that translate to the same CDR3. The chain carries TRBV10-3 and TRBJ1-6, with 8 bases aligning to TRBD1. The germline CDR1 and CDR2 sequences are ENHRY and SYGVKD. The CDR3 spans 12 residues. V dropped 9 bases and J dropped 7; count of bases not matched to a gene: 2. The CDR3 is CAMRTGNSPLHF. DNA of the CDR3: TGTGCCATGCGGACAGGGAATTCACCCCTCCACTTT.

This chain uses TRBV11-2 with TRBJ2-5; D not resolved. CDR1 and CDR2 from the germline V gene are SGHAT and FQNNGV. CDR3 length: 15 amino acids. Trimming took off 1 base at V and 1 base at J, with 10 bases between the two ends. DNA of the CDR3: TGTGCCAGCAGCTTAGTATCAGGATCCCAAGAGACCCAGTACTTC. It yields the protein CASSLVSGSQETQYF.

This sequence joins TRBV4-2 and TRBJ2-7; D is ambiguous. The CDR3 spans 14 residues. The V end lost 1 base, the J end lost 1 base, and 8 bases lay between the germline ends. Germline CDR1 LGHNA, CDR2 YNFKEQ. CDR3 residues: CASSQVAESYEQYF. CDR3 sequence (DNA): TGTGCCAGCAGCCAAGTGGCGGAGTCCTACGAGCAGTACTTC.

This clone was seen just once. The CDR3: CASSLGTRTDTQYF. In nucleotides, the CDR3 is TGTGCCAGCAGCTTAGGGACTCGCACAGATACGCAGTATTTT. The chain joins TRBV11-2 to TRBJ2-3, with D perhaps TRBD2 (5 bases). Trimming took off 1 base at V and 1 base at J, with 6 bases between the two ends. Germline V lookup: CDR1 SGHAT, CDR2 FQNNGV. CDR3 length equals 14 residues.

The rearrangement joins TRBV11-2 to TRBJ1-3, with TRBD1 matching 7 bases. Germline CDR1 and CDR2: SGHAT and FQNNGV. This CDR3 region has 16 residues. The ends lost 10 bases at V and 2 bases at J; junction bases unmatched: 14. The CDR3 loop is CATGTDTNPAGNTIYF. The CDR3 region has the DNA TGTGCCACCGGGACAGACACCAACCCAGCTGGAAACACCATATATTTT.

The J gene is TRBJ2-1, the V gene TRBV7-2; 10 bases are a match to TRBD2. CDR1 and CDR2 (germline): SGHTA, FQGNSA. There are 15 residues in the CDR3. Unmatched junction bases numbered 2, after V lost 2 bases and J lost 4 bases. CDR3 bases: TGTGCCAGCAGCTTATCACTAGCGGGGTACAATGAGCAGTTCTTC. Its translation: CASSLSLAGYNEQFF.

V and J are TRBV11-2 and TRBJ2-5, with a tentative D call TRBD1 (6 bases). This CDR3 contains 13 residues. Trimming removed 2 bases at V and 5 bases at J, with 9 bases between. Germline CDR1 is SGHAT and CDR2 is FQNNGV. For the CDR3, the DNA is TGTGCCAGCAGCTTAACGACAGGCGAGACCCAGTACTTC. It encodes CASSLTTGETQYF. The full variable domain, in which reference TRBV11-2 and TRBJ2-5 provide the parts outside the CDR3, is EAGVAQSPRYKIIEKRQSVAFWCNPISGHATLYWYQQILGQGPKLLIQFQNNGVVDDSQLPKDRFSAERLKGVDSTLKIQPAKLEDSAVYLCASSLTTGETQYFGPGTRLLVL.

The chain combines TRBV2 with TRBJ2-3, with TRBD1 as a possible D gene (6 bases). Germline CDR1 SNHLY, CDR2 FYNNEI. V was clipped by 8 bases and J by 0 bases, with 12 bases between them. CDR3 length equals 14 residues. The CDR3 DNA is TGTGCCAGCGGGGGCCTCCTAAGCACAGATACGCAGTATTTT. This encodes CASGGLLSTDTQYF.

The CDR3 DNA follows: TGTGCCAGCAGCTCCCCCGGGACCTACAATGAGCAGTTCTTC. Its protein is CASSSPGTYNEQFF. The V and J genes are TRBV7-9 and TRBJ2-1; a possible D gene is TRBD2 (5 bases). Germline CDR1 and CDR2: SEHNR and FQNEAQ (reference sequence). This CDR3 has 14 amino acids. V lost 4 bases, J lost 2 bases, and 9 bases lay in between.

J is TRBJ1-2 and V is TRBV19, with D possibly matching TRBD1 (5 bases). CDR1 is LNHDA and CDR2 is SQIVND in the germline V gene (reference sequence). The CDR3 is made up of 10 amino acids. V lost 6 bases, J lost 6 bases, and 5 bases lay in between. CDR3 amino acids: CASRGDGYTF. In DNA form, the CDR3 reads TGTGCCAGTAGAGGGGATGGCTACACCTTC.

This clone was seen once. This chain joins TRBV9 and TRBJ2-3, with 11 bases identical to TRBD2. Losses at the gene ends were 2 bases for V and 0 bases for J; bases not matched to a gene: 11. Germline V gene lookup returns CDR1 SGDLS and CDR2 YYNGEE. CDR3 size: 19 residues. Written as DNA, the CDR3 is TGTGCCAGCAGCGTGACCAGAACTAGCGGGGGTGGTAGCACAGATACGCAGTATTTT. This translates into CASSVTRTSGGGSTDTQYF.

The CDR3 DNA reads as TGTGCCAGCAGTTACATATCTGACAACACAGATACGCAGTATTTT. Translating gives CASSYISDNTDTQYF. The chain employs TRBV27 and TRBJ2-3; no firm D call. The CDR3 contains 15 residues. Trimming shortened V by 4 bases and J by 2 bases, and 13 bases separated the two germline ends. From germline, CDR1 is MNHEY and CDR2 SMNVEV (reference sequence).

The chain is built from TRBV2 and TRBJ1-6, with D hard to call. This CDR3 spans 12 amino acids. The germline CDR1 and CDR2 sequences are SNHLY and FYNNEI. The V gene lost 7 bases and the J gene lost 7 bases, with 8 bases spanning the gap. The CDR3 spells CASNPSNSPLHF. The CDR3 DNA follows: TGTGCCAGCAATCCGTCCAATTCACCCCTCCACTTT.

This clone was counted only a few times. The chain is built from TRBV29-1 and TRBJ2-7; D might be TRBD2 (5 bases). Germline CDR1 SQVTM, CDR2 ANQGSEA. Trimming shortened V by 3 bases and J by 1 base, and 16 bases separated the two germline ends. This CDR3 is built from 15 residues. The chain's CDR3 is CSVDGEGMGSYEQYF. Written as DNA, the CDR3 is TGCAGCGTTGATGGAGAGGGTATGGGATCCTACGAGCAGTACTTC.

This chain connects TRBV5-1 to TRBJ2-7; D unresolved. V was trimmed by 2 bases and J by 0 bases, leaving 9 bases between them. There are 14 residues in the CDR3. CDR1 is SGHRS, CDR2 YFSETQ, per germline. In DNA form, the CDR3 reads TGCGCCAGCAGCTTCCAGGCCTACTCCTACGAGCAGTACTTC. Translating it yields CASSFQAYSYEQYF.

V is TRBV28 and J is TRBJ1-4; 7 bases align to TRBD1. The CDR3 is made up of 14 amino acids. Germline-derived CDR1 and CDR2 are MDHEN and SYDVKM. V lost 7 bases to trimming and J lost 8 bases; unmatched junction nucleotides: 10. CDR3 amino acids: CASNGGGDGEKLFF. CDR3 coding DNA: TGTGCCAGCAATGGAGGGGGCGATGGGGAAAAACTGTTTTTT.